This T cell receptor beta chain was captured by sequencing in a study of T cell responses to AZD1222 COVID-19 vaccine. Regarding the study as a whole: Nearly half of the spike-specific TCRs reportedly recognize variant regions that carry no mutations. Once two AZD1222 doses were given, Spike-specific TCR breadth and depth went up. The donor group comprised mostly white British people and more females; the analysis possibly underestimated clonal diversity.

Only in-frame clones appear in the TCRdb table, and some are missing; sequencing was by immunoSEQ multiplex PCR. The sample has around 100,000 clones, over 80% seen once; the top ten hold roughly 22%. Points on this clone: Its antigen remains unknown.

CDR3 length: 16 residues. Trimming removed 7 bases from V and 1 base from J, with 19 bases in between. In germline, CDR1 is PRHDT, CDR2 FYEKMQ (reference sequence). The rearrangement joins TRBV13 to TRBJ1-1, with TRBD1 as a possible D gene (5 bases). Here the sequenced sample was peripheral blood, taken on day 0 of AZD1222 vaccination. This receptor was taken from an adult in good health. The CDR3 DNA follows: TGTGCCAGCACCTTGCGGGTTCTGGGGGAGAACACTGAAGCTTTCTTT. Translated: CASTLRVLGENTEAFF.